This T cell receptor (beta chain) was captured in a study of blood T cell repertoires in COVID-19 (dated by TCRdb to between 2020 and 2021). Concerning the study at large: Samples covering the acute and convalescent phases of COVID-19 were provided by collaborators in the United States, Italy and Spain. The prospective study material was composed of cDNA or gDNA derived from T cells, B-cell-depleted T cells, or PBMCs. The dataset comprised deeply sampled blood TCRbeta repertoires from subjects exposed to, actively infected with, or recovered from COVID-19. The repertoires were made available in a free public database intended to serve as a resource for research on the immune response to SARS-CoV-2. Samples were obtained from the ongoing ImmuneRACE study (first 160 participants) and from 1,000 to 1,500 subjects provided by 6 global collaborators. Nearly every sample came with metadata listing a de-identified subject ID, COVID-19 status, age in years and sex. Where available, HLA class I and class II types were obtained from metadata supplied by the sample provider rather than from assay-based typing.

In the prospective study, participants were about 18 to 89 years old, resided in under 30 geographic areas of the United States, and were enrolled through a virtual design. Cohort assignment in the prospective study relied on participant-reported clinical history from a screening survey and a study questionnaire. Recovered participants in ImmuneRACE Cohort 3 were defined as having two consecutive negative NP/OP PCR tests, clearance from a healthcare professional, or resolution of symptoms. Each participant in the prospective study had whole blood, serum and a nasopharyngeal or oropharyngeal swab collected by mobile phlebotomists. Participants in the prospective study had the option to provide additional blood draws and questionnaires over a roughly 2-month period. Blood samples from the prospective study were shipped frozen or at room temperature prior to DNA extraction. A remark on this clone: The target of this receptor is not known. Base-call qualities are not available, and no considerably larger clone is one nucleotide away.

TCRbeta CDR3 regions were amplified from genomic DNA using the immunoSEQ Assay, a bias-controlled multiplex PCR. Per the original workflow: Within the assay, amplification of reference gene primers was used to estimate how many nucleated cells each sample contained. To quantify the absolute abundance of each unique TCRbeta CDR3 rearrangement, sequence reads were collapsed and filtered. For each sample, productive Simpson clonality was calculated by taking the square root of Simpson's diversity index across productive rearrangements. Imported from immuneACCESS, the table was reduced by TCRdb to in-frame sequences with V and J called. These copies leave out some clones; in studies compared against another copy, an unresolved V gene accounts for under half, and the cause of the remainder is not known. The V and J calls and the clone size are those of that table, but D and trimming were determined from the DNA. For this sample there are 240,000 or so clones; roughly 82% appear just once. Clones ranked in the top ten supply roughly 2% of the sample.

Findings and caveats that apply to the study as a whole: Clinical and demographic metadata were provided uncurated, with the amount varying by source and participant.

V is cut back by 7 bases and J by 1 base, with 9 bases in the junction unmatched. CDR1 and CDR2, looked up from the germline V gene (reference sequence), are GTSNPN and SVGIG. The CDR3 sequence holds 14 residues, the cysteine and phenylalanine included. This entry keeps only the CDR3 DNA: 42 bases, framed from base 1. What was sequenced was PBMCs or T cells enriched from blood (not recorded which). The chain uses TRBV30 and TRBJ1-2, with 7 bases in between that match TRBD1. The sequence came from a woman aged 45-65 years who had recovered from COVID-19. The DNA reads TGTGCCTTAGGACAGGTTAATTATAACTATGGCTACACCTTC. It is translated as CALGQVNYNYGYTF.